The 26 T cell receptor beta chains given below trace back to one sample, sequenced in a study of vaccination and CD4 T cells after COVID-19. These receptors' targets are unknown. The Oncomine TCR Beta short-read assay was what sequenced the DNA obtained from cultured CD4+ T cells. Each CDR3 protein gets one entry after TCRdb re-called the PCR reads with MiXCR. The data hold 15,000 or so distinct CDR3 sequences, with under 75% observed a single time. The sample's treatment: roughly 11-day PBMC culture with coronavirus spike peptide pools or control peptides (ViraFEST assay). Sequencing input: CD4+ T cells from blood, cultured in vitro. The receptors stem from a human donor who had recovered from COVID-19.

This chain links TRBV19 with TRBJ2-7; D is unclear. Germline V gives CDR1 LNHDA, CDR2 SQIVND (reference sequence). V was clipped by 1 base and J by 2 bases, with 9 bases between them. The CDR3 is 14 amino acids. The CDR3: CASSIVDHPYEQYF. As DNA, the CDR3 is TGTGCCAGTAGTATAGTGGACCATCCCTACGAGCAGTACTTC.

This clonotype has just a few counts. V gene TRBV20-1 combines with J gene TRBJ1-5; 8 bases line up with TRBD1. Trimming at V came to 0 bases and at J to 7 bases, leaving 2 bases not matched to a gene. The CDR3 is 13 residues long. Germline V gene sequence: CDR1 DFQATT, CDR2 SNEGSKA (reference sequence). The CDR3 nucleotides are TGCAGTGCTAGAGAGGACAGGGTCCAGCCCCAGCATTTT. Translation: CSAREDRVQPQHF.

The CDR3 DNA reads TGTGCCAGCAGCCTAACAGGGGGCGGCTACTATGGCTACACCTTC. Translation: CASSLTGGGYYGYTF. The chain links TRBV7-9 to TRBJ1-2; 9 bases are a match to TRBD1. Germline CDR1 is SEHNR and CDR2 is FQNEAQ (reference sequence). The CDR3 sequence is 15 residues long. V lost 5 bases to trimming and J lost 3 bases; unmatched junction nucleotides: 7.

The chain has TRBV19 and TRBJ1-1; a weak D match, TRBD1 (5 bases). V was clipped by 1 base and J by 11 bases, with 14 bases between them. CDR3 size: 13 residues. Germline V gene sequence: CDR1 LNHDA, CDR2 SQIVND (reference sequence). This CDR3 reads CASSIAGTQVAFF. CDR3 nucleotides: TGTGCCAGTAGTATAGCAGGGACTCAGGTGGCTTTCTTT.

The CDR3 DNA reads as TGTGCCAGCAGCTCAGGGGGGACGCTGAACACTGAAGCTTTCTTT. Translation: CASSSGGTLNTEAFF. The rearrangement links TRBV5-4 to TRBJ1-1; TRBD1 matches 7 bases. The V gene end was trimmed by 3 bases and the J gene end by 0 bases; junction bases not matched to a gene: 5. The CDR3 runs 15 residues. Germline lookup yields CDR1 SGHNT and CDR2 YYREEE (reference sequence).

The V and J genes are TRBV20-1 and TRBJ1-2; 8 nucleotides align to TRBD1. Trimming at V came to 2 bases and at J to 8 bases, leaving 7 bases not matched to a gene. The CDR3 sequence is 13 residues long. CDR1 and CDR2 (germline): DFQATT, SNEGSKA (reference sequence). In nucleotides, the CDR3 is TGCAGTGCTAGACGAACAGGGGGAAAGGGCTACACCTTC. Translation: CSARRTGGKGYTF.

This CDR3 reads CASSIHRGTKETQYF. In DNA, the CDR3 is TGTGCCAGTAGTATTCACAGGGGAACCAAAGAGACCCAGTACTTC. The V and J genes are TRBV19 and TRBJ2-5; TRBD1 matches 7 bases. The ends lost 3 bases at V and 3 bases at J; junction bases unmatched: 7. Germline-derived CDR1 and CDR2 are LNHDA and SQIVND (reference sequence). There are 15 residues in the CDR3.

The chain joins TRBV6-1 to TRBJ2-1, with D tentatively TRBD2 (7 bases). Germline V lookup: CDR1 MNHNS, CDR2 SASEGT. There are 17 residues in the CDR3. Trimming took off 5 bases at V and 4 bases at J, with 21 bases between the two ends. CDR3 bases: TGTGCCAGCAGTACCAGACAGGCCGCGGGAGTTTACAATGAGCAGTTCTTC. It codes for CASSTRQAAGVYNEQFF.

This chain joins TRBV11-2 and TRBJ1-4; weak D call: TRBD1 (5 bases). Trimming removed 4 bases from V and 8 bases from J, with 14 bases in between. This CDR3 has 14 residues. CDR1 is SGHAT, CDR2 FQNNGV, per germline. CDR3 in amino acids: CASSSPDIPEKLFF. CDR3 DNA sequence: TGTGCCAGCAGCTCACCGGACATCCCCGAAAAACTGTTTTTT.

CDR3 in amino acids: CASSYDASSAGYTF. The CDR3 DNA reads as TGTGCCAGCAGTTACGACGCCAGTTCGGCTGGCTACACCTTC. The gene calls are TRBV6-2 or TRBV6-3 and TRBJ1-2; D unclear. Trimming pared 2 bases from V and 7 bases from J, leaving 14 bases between. CDR1 MNHEY and CDR2 SVGEGT come from the germline V gene. This CDR3 spans 14 amino acids.

The chain links TRBV12-5 to TRBJ1-5; 7 bases are shared with TRBD1. Germline-derived CDR1 and CDR2 are LGHNT and FRNRAP. The V gene end was trimmed by 6 bases and the J gene end by 11 bases; junction bases not matched to a gene: 16. This CDR3 is built from 15 residues. CDR3 coding DNA: TGTGCTAGTGGCATGGAGGGGGCAGTAAAGGCGGCCCAGCATTTT. This codes for CASGMEGAVKAAQHF.

The table lists this clonotype with a few counts. The rearrangement links TRBV19 to TRBJ2-7; TRBD2 matches 9 bases. V shed 4 bases, J shed 0 bases, and the junction held 7 bases outside the gene matches. Per the germline V gene, CDR1 is LNHDA and CDR2 is SQIVND (reference sequence). The CDR3 covers 16 residues. CDR3 residues: CASSRTSGGNSYEQYF. As DNA, the CDR3 is TGTGCCAGTAGTAGAACGAGCGGGGGGAACTCCTACGAGCAGTACTTC. Variable domain in full (rest from reference TRBV19 and TRBJ2-7): DGGITQSPKYLFRKEGQNVTLSCEQNLNHDAMYWYRQDPGQGLRLIYYSQIVNDFQKGDIAEGYSVSREKKESFPLTVTSAQKNPTAFYLCASSRTSGGNSYEQYFGPGTRLTVT.

The chain uses TRBV6-1 and TRBJ1-2, with 9 bases that match TRBD1. Losses at the gene ends were 8 bases for V and 9 bases for J; bases not matched to a gene: 19. CDR3 length: 16 residues. Germline V gene sequence: CDR1 MNHNS, CDR2 SASEGT. CDR3 bases: TGTGCCAGCTCACCCTGGGAGGGGACAGGGACTTATCGCTACACCTTC. The encoded protein is CASSPWEGTGTYRYTF.

The chain carries TRBV20-1 and TRBJ1-5, with D perhaps matching TRBD1 (5 bases). This CDR3 is 13 amino acids long. With 3 bases removed from V and 6 bases from J, the gap between germline ends came to 12 bases. Germline lookup yields CDR1 DFQATT and CDR2 SNEGSKA (reference sequence). The DNA of the CDR3 is TGCAGTGCTAGCTGGGGAAGGGGTCAGCCCCAGCATTTT. Encoded protein: CSASWGRGQPQHF.

This clonotype rates as medium-sized. This chain uses TRBV7-2 with TRBJ2-7, with D hard to call. This CDR3 is 11 amino acids long. V was trimmed by 7 bases and J by 3 bases, leaving 7 bases between them. The germline V gene encodes CDR1 SGHTA and CDR2 FQGNSA. In nucleotides, the CDR3 is TGTGCCAGCAAAAACAGCTACGAGCAGTACTTC. Translating gives CASKNSYEQYF.

This chain joins TRBV10-3 and TRBJ2-1, with TRBD2 matching over 8 bases. The V gene end was trimmed by 0 bases and the J gene end by 9 bases; junction bases not matched to a gene: 4. This CDR3 comprises 14 residues. The germline CDR1 and CDR2 sequences are ENHRY and SYGVKD. The CDR3 loop is CAISESSGGGEQFF. The CDR3, as DNA: TGTGCCATCAGTGAGTCGTCCGGGGGGGGTGAGCAGTTCTTC.

This clonotype was picked up a small number of times. The genes are TRBV20-1 and TRBJ2-3; D tentatively fits TRBD1 or TRBD2 (5 bases each). Trimming pared 5 bases from V and 1 base from J, leaving 13 bases between. The CDR3 runs 14 residues. Germline CDR1 and CDR2: DFQATT and SNEGSKA (reference sequence). CDR3 region: CSAGPRDGTDTQYF. CDR3 coding DNA: TGCAGTGCTGGACCCCGGGACGGCACAGATACGCAGTATTTT.

The chain combines TRBV15 with TRBJ1-6; 8 bases agree with TRBD1. Germline assignment: CDR1 LNHNV and CDR2 YYDKDF (reference sequence). The CDR3 runs to 13 residues. The J segment lost 11 bases and the V segment lost 5 bases, leaving 5 bases of the junction unmatched. The CDR3 region is CATSVGQGPPLHF. CDR3 in DNA: TGTGCCACCAGCGTTGGACAGGGTCCACCCCTCCACTTT.

The chain combines TRBV20-1 with TRBJ2-2; tentative D call: TRBD2 (5 bases). V was trimmed by 1 base and J by 6 bases, leaving 15 bases between them. The V gene's germline CDR1 is DFQATT and CDR2 SNEGSKA (reference sequence). This CDR3 has 15 amino acids. The CDR3 is CSARGGPRGSGELFF. The CDR3 bases are TGCAGTGCTAGAGGTGGCCCCCGAGGGTCCGGGGAGCTGTTTTTT.

The chain joins TRBV6-1 to TRBJ2-7; D gene uncertain. Germline V gene lookup returns CDR1 MNHNS and CDR2 SASEGT. Trimming pared 5 bases from V and 0 bases from J, leaving 11 bases between. This CDR3 has 14 amino acids. DNA of the CDR3: TGTGCCAGCAGTCCTGTCCCGAGCTCCTACGAGCAGTACTTC. This codes for CASSPVPSSYEQYF.

This sequence joins TRBV2 and TRBJ1-2, with 7 bases lining up with TRBD1. The CDR3 totals 14 residues. Germline values: CDR1 SNHLY, CDR2 FYNNEI. Unmatched junction bases numbered 9, after V lost 8 bases and J lost 3 bases. The CDR3 protein is CASGPITGDYGYTF. In nucleotides, the CDR3 is TGTGCCAGCGGTCCCATTACAGGGGACTATGGCTACACCTTC.

The CDR3: CSARDSGVAYNEQFF. The CDR3, as DNA: TGCAGTGCTAGAGATTCGGGGGTAGCCTACAATGAGCAGTTCTTC. The gene calls are TRBV20-1 and TRBJ2-1; D is perhaps TRBD2 (6 bases). The germline V and J ends were trimmed by 0 bases and 2 bases, with 11 bases remaining between them. The CDR3 extends over 15 amino acids. Germline CDR1 reads DFQATT; CDR2 reads SNEGSKA (reference sequence).

The chain combines TRBV15 with TRBJ2-7; D is possibly TRBD1 (5 bases). Germline CDR1 reads LNHNV; CDR2 reads YYDKDF (reference sequence). CDR3 size: 14 residues. Trimming pared 8 bases from V and 3 bases from J, leaving 17 bases between. The CDR3 bases are TGTGCCACCCGCCAGGACATGGCAAACTACGAGCAGTACTTC. It encodes CATRQDMANYEQYF.

J is TRBJ1-2 and V is TRBV7-2; TRBD1 matches 7 bases. J was trimmed by 2 bases and V by 0 bases; bases with no gene match: 9. Germline CDR1 SGHTA, CDR2 FQGNSA. The CDR3 runs to 17 residues. The CDR3: CASSLAVRGPTNYGYTF. CDR3 DNA sequence: TGTGCCAGCAGCTTAGCCGTAAGGGGGCCAACGAACTATGGCTACACCTTC.

This chain links TRBV15 with TRBJ1-2; D possibly corresponds to TRBD1 (5 bases). Germline V gene data show CDR1 as LNHNV and CDR2 as YYDKDF (reference sequence). V gave up 5 bases and J gave up 4 bases, with 8 bases separating them. This CDR3 comprises 12 residues. The CDR3 nucleotides are TGTGCCACCAGCGGGGCAGGCTATGGCTACACCTTC. It translates to CATSGAGYGYTF.

A few counts support this clonotype. The genes are TRBV10-3 and TRBJ1-2; D is ambiguous. CDR3 size: 12 residues. Germline lookup yields CDR1 ENHRY and CDR2 SYGVKD. The ends were cut back, 7 bases at V and 7 bases at J, with 13 bases in the middle. The CDR3 reads CAINGPEGGYTF. The CDR3 bases are TGTGCCATCAATGGCCCGGAGGGTGGCTACACCTTC.